One sample yielded the 27 T cell receptor beta chains listed below, sequenced in a study of shared clonotypes between healthy human individuals. TCRdb keeps only in-frame clones here, not all; method: immunoSEQ multiplex PCR. This sample has over a million clones; around four fifths occur once, and the top ten carry approximately 1.5%. Input material: memory CD4+ T cells sorted from blood. Stated subset: CD45RA-negative fraction. These receptors all stem from a man younger than 30 in good health.

This clone was detected only a few times. The chain carries TRBV9 and TRBJ1-3; the D is unclear. This CDR3 has 14 residues. V lost 0 bases, J lost 1 base, and 5 bases lay in between. Germline loops: CDR1 SGDLS, CDR2 YYNGEE. The CDR3 coding sequence is TGTGCCAGCAGCGTAGAGTTGTCTGGAAACACCATATATTTT. It is translated as CASSVELSGNTIYF.

This clone came up a few times. V and J are TRBV27 and TRBJ1-2, with D possibly matching TRBD1 (5 bases). Germline V CDR1 and CDR2: MNHEY, SMNVEV (reference sequence). CDR3 length: 14 residues. Trimming left V 6 bases short and J 2 bases short, with 13 bases between. The CDR3 DNA sequence: TGTGCCAGCAGACCGCTGGGGGAAAACTATGGCTACACCTTC. This translates into CASRPLGENYGYTF.

The chain joins TRBV5-1 to TRBJ2-1, with TRBD2 matching 7 bases. The CDR3 length is 14 residues. V lost 4 bases and J lost 7; bases outside the gene matches: 8. Germline V CDR1 and CDR2: SGHRS, YFSETQ. The CDR3 is CASSGRGSLNEQFF. The CDR3 DNA is TGCGCCAGCAGCGGGCGGGGGTCTTTAAATGAGCAGTTCTTC.

The chain recombines TRBV5-1 with TRBJ2-7; either TRBD1 or TRBD2 may fit D (5 bases each). Germline assignment: CDR1 SGHRS and CDR2 YFSETQ. The CDR3 is 15 amino acids. The V end lost 0 bases, the J end lost 6 bases, and 16 bases lay between the germline ends. CDR3 in amino acids: CASSLEGAGAGEQYF. The CDR3 DNA reads as TGCGCCAGCAGCTTGGAAGGGGCCGGGGCGGGCGAGCAGTACTTC.

The chain recombines TRBV18 with TRBJ2-2; D could derive from TRBD1 or TRBD2 (5 bases each). The V and J ends lost 4 bases and 0 bases respectively, with 6 bases between them. The CDR3 loop spans 14 amino acids. Germline-derived CDR1 and CDR2 are KGHSH and LQKENI. The CDR3 loop reads CASSRDANTGELFF. CDR3 nucleotide sequence: TGTGCCAGCTCACGGGACGCGAACACCGGGGAGCTGTTTTTT.

The chain couples TRBV27 to TRBJ1-1, with a weak D call TRBD1 (5 bases). The CDR3 sequence is 15 residues long. CDR1 and CDR2 from the germline V gene are MNHEY and SMNVEV (reference sequence). Deletions cut 4 bases from V and 7 bases from J, with 19 bases between. This CDR3 is CASSSAGGGRVEAFF. Here the CDR3 DNA reads TGTGCCAGCAGTTCCGCCGGTGGGGGGAGGGTTGAAGCTTTCTTT.

The V and J genes are TRBV7-2 and TRBJ2-7; D uncertain. The germline V and J ends were trimmed by 8 bases and 2 bases, with 10 bases remaining between them. The germline gives CDR1 SGHTA, CDR2 FQGNSA. The CDR3 totals 12 residues. The CDR3 loop reads CASRSATYEQYF. The DNA for the CDR3 is TGTGCCAGCCGATCAGCAACCTACGAGCAGTACTTC. Combining the CDR3 with reference TRBV7-2 and TRBJ2-7 gives the whole variable domain GAGVSQSPSNKVTEKGKDVELRCDPISGHTALYWYRQSLGQGLEFLIYFQGNSAPDKSGLPSDRFSAERTGGSVSTLTIQRTQQEDSAVYLCASRSATYEQYFGPGTRLTVT.

The chain joins TRBV11-2 to TRBJ1-1, with TRBD1 matching 11 bases. After removal of 5 bases from V and 5 bases from J, the junction contained 16 bases not matched to a gene. Germline V gene data show CDR1 as SGHAT and CDR2 as FQNNGV. This CDR3 is 18 amino acids long. Here the CDR3 reads CASSPFLTDRGRGTEAFF. The CDR3 DNA reads TGTGCCAGCAGCCCCTTCCTTACGGACAGGGGGCGAGGAACTGAAGCTTTCTTT.

Notes on this clone: Other DNA sequences from this sample encode an identical CDR3 as well. The gene calls are TRBV19 and TRBJ2-2; 7 bases agree with TRBD2. The J segment lost 2 bases and the V segment lost 5 bases, leaving 8 bases of the junction unmatched. Looked up from germline, CDR1 is LNHDA and CDR2 is SQIVND (reference sequence). This CDR3 is 16 amino acids long. In DNA, the CDR3 is TGTGCCAGTAGTCCCCGGGGACTACTAAACACCGGGGAGCTGTTTTTT. Its protein is CASSPRGLLNTGELFF.

This rearrangement joins TRBV19 to TRBJ1-1, with D tentatively TRBD1 (5 bases). Trimming removed 4 bases from V and 0 bases from J, with 12 bases in between. The CDR3 loop spans 15 amino acids. Germline V gives CDR1 LNHDA, CDR2 SQIVND (reference sequence). The CDR3 protein is CASSTPPGLNTEAFF. The CDR3, as DNA: TGTGCCAGTAGTACCCCCCCAGGGCTGAACACTGAAGCTTTCTTT.

This clone was counted between two and nine times. The sample carries other DNA sequences with the same CDR3. The rearrangement uses TRBV6-5 and TRBJ1-3; 7 bases match TRBD1. The CDR3 has 13 residues. V shed 4 bases, J shed 4 bases, and the junction held 1 base outside the gene matches. Germline CDR1 MNHEY, CDR2 SVGAGI. CDR3 protein: CASSSTGGNTIYF. The CDR3 nucleotides are TGTGCCAGCAGTTCGACAGGGGGAAACACCATATATTTT.

The V and J genes are TRBV2 and TRBJ1-2, with unresolved D. This CDR3 spans 13 amino acids. CDR1 SNHLY and CDR2 FYNNEI come from the germline V gene. V was clipped by 2 bases and J by 8 bases, with 12 bases between them. The CDR3 DNA sequence: TGTGCCAGCAGTGAATCTGGTTCGGGAGGCTACACCTTC. Its protein product is CASSESGSGGYTF.

This clone was counted ten times or more. The V gene is TRBV7-9, the J gene TRBJ2-1; D perhaps matches TRBD2 (6 bases). The V end lost 10 bases, the J end lost 1 base, and 23 bases lay between the germline ends. The CDR3 is 17 residues long. The germline CDR1 and CDR2 sequences are SEHNR and FQNEAQ (reference sequence). The chain's CDR3 is CATTPLGWRESYNEQFF. CDR3 DNA: TGTGCCACTACACCTTTGGGGTGGCGGGAATCCTACAATGAGCAGTTCTTC.

V usage is TRBV2 and J usage is TRBJ2-3; tentatively, D is TRBD1 or TRBD2 (5 bases each). Trimming stripped 6 bases from V and 1 base from J, with 17 bases between. Germline lookup yields CDR1 SNHLY and CDR2 FYNNEI. The CDR3 extends over 16 amino acids. Here the CDR3 DNA reads TGTGCCAGCAGGGACGGGAACGGGGCGGGCACAGATACGCAGTATTTT. As protein: CASRDGNGAGTDTQYF.

V is TRBV9 and J is TRBJ2-1, with unresolved D. The V end lost 4 bases, the J end lost 9 bases, and 17 bases lay between the germline ends. The CDR3 extends over 14 amino acids. The germline gives CDR1 SGDLS, CDR2 YYNGEE. CDR3 coding DNA: TGTGCCAGCAGCCCGCCCGTTGGAATAGCTGAGCAGTTCTTC. It specifies CASSPPVGIAEQFF. The variable domain in full, with the rest retrieved from reference TRBV9 and TRBJ2-1, is DSGVTQTPKHLITATGQRVTLRCSPRSGDLSVYWYQQSLDQGLQFLIQYYNGEERAKGNILERFSAQQFPDLHSELNLSSLELGDSALYFCASSPPVGIAEQFFGPGTRLTVL.

This chain uses TRBV7-9 with TRBJ2-7; maybe TRBD1 (5 bases). V lost 5 bases, J lost 7 bases, and 9 bases lay in between. Germline V gene sequence: CDR1 SEHNR, CDR2 FQNEAQ (reference sequence). The CDR3 is made up of 11 amino acids. The CDR3: CASSPAGEQYF. The CDR3 DNA reads as TGTGCCAGCAGCCCGGCAGGGGAGCAGTACTTC.

The J gene is TRBJ1-5, the V gene TRBV6-1; a possible D gene is TRBD1 (5 bases). V dropped 4 bases and J dropped 3 bases, with 7 bases sitting between them. Per germline, CDR1 MNHNS and CDR2 SASEGT. This CDR3 comprises 13 residues. The CDR3: CASSGDANQPQHF. CDR3 nucleotides: TGTGCCAGCAGTGGGGACGCCAATCAGCCCCAGCATTTT.

The CDR3 spells CASSFRQGDEQYF. In DNA form, the CDR3 reads TGTGCCAGCAGCTTTCGACAGGGCGACGAGCAGTACTTC. The chain carries TRBV7-9 and TRBJ2-7; 7 positions agree with TRBD1. V lost 3 bases to trimming and J lost 5 bases; unmatched junction nucleotides: 4. The CDR3 length is 13 residues. The germline V gene encodes CDR1 SEHNR and CDR2 FQNEAQ (reference sequence).

The chain combines TRBV9 with TRBJ2-3; 9 bases match TRBD1. The CDR3 covers 16 residues. Losses at the gene ends were 0 bases for V and 2 bases for J; bases not matched to a gene: 4. The germline V gene encodes CDR1 SGDLS and CDR2 YYNGEE. CDR3 DNA sequence: TGTGCCAGCAGCGTAGGGGGACAGGGTTACACAGATACGCAGTATTTT. This gives the protein CASSVGGQGYTDTQYF.

This chain uses TRBV6-5 with TRBJ2-3; 7 bases are shared with TRBD2. Per germline, CDR1 MNHEY and CDR2 SVGAGI. The CDR3 sequence is 14 residues long. With V trimmed by 6 bases and J by 3 bases, 6 bases remained unmatched. The CDR3 DNA is TGTGCCAGCAGGGCCGCGGGGGAGACAGATACGCAGTATTTT. This sequence encodes CASRAAGETDTQYF.

This chain joins TRBV10-3 and TRBJ1-1; the D is unclear. CDR3 length: 14 residues. Trimming took 3 bases from V and 1 from J, leaving 9 bases between them. Germline CDR1 and CDR2: ENHRY and SYGVKD. The DNA for the CDR3 is TGTGCCATCAGTGATCACCGGACGAACACTGAAGCTTTCTTT. Translation gives CAISDHRTNTEAFF.

The chain is built from TRBV5-1 and TRBJ2-3; the match to TRBD2 covers 13 bases. With V trimmed by 4 bases and J by 6 bases, 11 bases remained unmatched. This CDR3 is 17 amino acids long. Germline V CDR1 and CDR2: SGHRS, YFSETQ. The CDR3: CASSRGTSGNRMDTQYF. The CDR3 coding sequence is TGCGCCAGCAGCAGGGGGACTAGCGGGAATCGCATGGATACGCAGTATTTT.

The rearrangement uses TRBV4-3 and TRBJ1-2; TRBD1 matches 9 bases. CDR1 is LGHNA, CDR2 YSLEER, per germline. J gave up 5 bases and V 3 bases, and 7 bases lay outside the gene matches. The CDR3 contains 15 residues. CDR3 amino acids: CASSQNPGQGYGYTF. The CDR3 region has the DNA TGCGCCAGCAGCCAGAACCCGGGACAGGGATATGGCTACACCTTC.

This chain connects TRBV7-2 to TRBJ2-2; 9 positions agree with TRBD2. The CDR3 runs 17 residues. V dropped 5 bases and J dropped 4; count of bases not matched to a gene: 11. Germline CDR1 is SGHTA and CDR2 is FQGNSA. The CDR3 nucleotides are TGTGCCAGCAGCCCTCCCTGGGGACTAGCTGGCACCGGGGAGCTGTTTTTT. It encodes CASSPPWGLAGTGELFF.

The chain uses TRBV7-2 and TRBJ2-7, with D possibly being TRBD2 (6 bases). The CDR3 contains 15 residues. The V end lost 0 bases, the J end lost 2 bases, and 11 bases lay between the germline ends. Germline V CDR1 and CDR2: SGHTA, FQGNSA. CDR3 nucleotides: TGTGCCAGCAGCTTAGCGTTTTCGGGAGCCTACGAGCAGTACTTC. Encoded protein: CASSLAFSGAYEQYF.

The CDR3 DNA reads as TGTGCCAGCAGACCGGGACAGGGGTCCTACAATGAGCAGTTCTTC. Translating gives CASRPGQGSYNEQFF. The chain combines TRBV27 with TRBJ2-1, with 10 bases identical to TRBD1. V shed 6 bases, J shed 1 base, and the junction held 3 bases outside the gene matches. This CDR3 contains 15 residues. In germline, CDR1 is MNHEY, CDR2 SMNVEV (reference sequence).

The chain links TRBV2 to TRBJ2-7; D uncertain. From germline, CDR1 is SNHLY and CDR2 FYNNEI. The CDR3 is 13 residues long. The ends were cut back, 11 bases at V and 0 bases at J, with 14 bases in the middle. The CDR3 is CACRTAFSYEQYF. As DNA, the CDR3 is TGTGCCTGCCGCACGGCTTTCTCCTACGAGCAGTACTTC.